The 9 T cell receptor beta chains below all came from one sample that was sequenced in a study of cytomegalovirus exposure and HLA in healthy donors. Primers: 60 Vbeta forward and 13 Jbeta reverse. Produced via immunoSEQ multiplex PCR; TCRdb's table is partial and in-frame only. The sample holds 140,000 to 150,000 clones, under 90% seen once. The sequenced sample was PBMCs. The receptors come from a man aged 40-50 years in good health and CMV-seronegative.

V and J are TRBV21-1 and TRBJ1-6; TRBD1, the table's D call, lacks a check against the DNA. TRBV21-1 is tagged as a pseudogene. The CDR3 sequence is 16 residues long. The DNA of the CDR3 is TGTGCCAGCAGCCCGGGCAGGGGGGTGGGTAATTCACCCCTCCACTTT. Translating gives CASSPGRGVGNSPLHF.

This CDR3 reads CASSTGIGSYEQYF. CDR3 bases: TGTGCCAGCTCCACAGGGATCGGTTCCTACGAGCAGTACTTC. The chain couples TRBV18 to TRBJ2-7, with D possibly being TRBD1 (6 bases). The CDR3 length is 14 residues. Trimming removed 6 bases at V and 1 base at J, with 13 bases between. Germline CDR1 KGHSH, CDR2 LQKENI.

This chain uses TRBV19 with TRBJ1-6; TRBD1 is a possible D gene (6 bases). CDR3 length equals 17 residues. The V gene's germline CDR1 is LNHDA and CDR2 SQIVND (reference sequence). The V and J ends lost 6 bases and 8 bases respectively, with 23 bases between them. The CDR3 loop reads CASRNRNQGRGDSPLHF. The CDR3 DNA follows: TGTGCCAGTAGGAATAGGAATCAGGGGAGAGGGGATTCACCCCTCCACTTT. Filled out from reference TRBV19 and TRBJ1-6, the complete variable domain reads DGGITQSPKYLFRKEGQNVTLSCEQNLNHDAMYWYRQDPGQGLRLIYYSQIVNDFQKGDIAEGYSVSREKKESFPLTVTSAQKNPTAFYLCASRNRNQGRGDSPLHFGNGTRLTVT.

The genes are TRBV28 and TRBJ1-6; 8 bases line up with TRBD1. The CDR3 spans 15 residues. Germline CDR1 and CDR2: MDHEN and SYDVKM. V gave up 4 bases and J gave up 7 bases; unmatched junction bases: 6. The DNA of the CDR3 is TGTGCCAGCAGTTACCGGGACAGGAAAAATTCACCCCTCCACTTT. This translates into CASSYRDRKNSPLHF.

This clone was seen only a few times. V and J are TRBV27 and TRBJ2-1; 13 positions match TRBD2. Trimming took 6 bases from V and 5 from J; bases not matched to a gene: 4. Looked up from germline, CDR1 is MNHEY and CDR2 is SMNVEV (reference sequence). The CDR3 covers 15 residues. The CDR3 protein is CASSPGTSGDNEQFF. CDR3 bases: TGTGCCAGCAGCCCCGGGACTAGCGGGGACAATGAGCAGTTCTTC.

This rearrangement joins TRBV30 to TRBJ1-2, with D tentatively TRBD1 (6 bases). The CDR3 totals 12 residues. Germline assignment: CDR1 GTSNPN and CDR2 SVGIG (reference sequence). The germline V and J ends were trimmed by 3 bases and 8 bases, with 13 bases remaining between them. The DNA of the CDR3 is TGTGCCTGGAGCAAAACCAGGGGCGGCTACACCTTC. This encodes CAWSKTRGGYTF.

The sample holds one count of this clone. The V gene is TRBV5-1, the J gene TRBJ1-2, with 8 bases identical to TRBD1. The length of the CDR3 is 12 residues. Per the germline V gene, CDR1 is SGHRS and CDR2 is YFSETQ. J gave up 8 bases and V 3 bases, and 3 bases lay outside the gene matches. The CDR3 loop reads CASSSGQGGYTF. The CDR3 coding sequence is TGCGCCAGCAGCTCAGGACAGGGAGGCTACACCTTC.

The chain joins TRBV5-8 to TRBJ1-1; 9 bases are a match to TRBD1. J was trimmed by 5 bases and V by 4 bases; bases with no gene match: 12. The CDR3 contains 16 residues. In germline, CDR1 is SGHTS, CDR2 YDEGEE. CDR3 coding DNA: TGTGCCAGCAGCCGTGAGTACAGGGGGCAGGGGACTGAAGCTTTCTTT. Residues: CASSREYRGQGTEAFF.

The V gene is TRBV2, the J gene TRBJ2-7; 9 bases map to TRBD2. The germline V gene encodes CDR1 SNHLY and CDR2 FYNNEI. The junction had 7 bases not matched to a gene; V was cut back by 4 bases and J by 12 bases. The CDR3 totals 12 residues. CDR3 bases: TGTGCCAGCAGTGTCCTAGCGGGGAGGTCGTACTTC. Protein: CASSVLAGRSYF.